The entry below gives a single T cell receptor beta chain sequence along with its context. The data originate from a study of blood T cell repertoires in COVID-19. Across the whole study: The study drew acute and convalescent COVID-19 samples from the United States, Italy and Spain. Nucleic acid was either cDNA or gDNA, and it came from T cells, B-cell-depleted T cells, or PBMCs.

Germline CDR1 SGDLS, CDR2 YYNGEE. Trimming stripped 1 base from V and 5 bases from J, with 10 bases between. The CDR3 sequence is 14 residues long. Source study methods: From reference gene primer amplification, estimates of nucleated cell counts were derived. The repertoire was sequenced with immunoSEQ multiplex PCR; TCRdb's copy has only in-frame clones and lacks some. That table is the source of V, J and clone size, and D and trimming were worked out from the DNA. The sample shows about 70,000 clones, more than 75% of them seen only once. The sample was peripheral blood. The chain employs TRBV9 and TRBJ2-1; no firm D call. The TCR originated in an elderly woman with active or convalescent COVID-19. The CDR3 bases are TGTGCCAGCAGCGTATCGACTTTTAACAATGAGCAGTTCTTC. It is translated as CASSVSTFNNEQFF. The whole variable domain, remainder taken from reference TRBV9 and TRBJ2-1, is DSGVTQTPKHLITATGQRVTLRCSPRSGDLSVYWYQQSLDQGLQFLIQYYNGEERAKGNILERFSAQQFPDLHSELNLSSLELGDSALYFCASSVSTFNNEQFFGPGTRLTVL.